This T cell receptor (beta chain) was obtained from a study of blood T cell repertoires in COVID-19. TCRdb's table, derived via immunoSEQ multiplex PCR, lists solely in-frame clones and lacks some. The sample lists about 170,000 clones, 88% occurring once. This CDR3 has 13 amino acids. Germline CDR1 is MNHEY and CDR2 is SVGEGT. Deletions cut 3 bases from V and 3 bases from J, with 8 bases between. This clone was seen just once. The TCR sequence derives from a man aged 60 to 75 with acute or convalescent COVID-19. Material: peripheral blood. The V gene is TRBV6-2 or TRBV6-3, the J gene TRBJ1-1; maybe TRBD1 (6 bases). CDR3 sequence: CASSYGGDTEAFF. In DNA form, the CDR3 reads TGTGCCAGCAGTTATGGGGGCGACACTGAAGCTTTCTTT.